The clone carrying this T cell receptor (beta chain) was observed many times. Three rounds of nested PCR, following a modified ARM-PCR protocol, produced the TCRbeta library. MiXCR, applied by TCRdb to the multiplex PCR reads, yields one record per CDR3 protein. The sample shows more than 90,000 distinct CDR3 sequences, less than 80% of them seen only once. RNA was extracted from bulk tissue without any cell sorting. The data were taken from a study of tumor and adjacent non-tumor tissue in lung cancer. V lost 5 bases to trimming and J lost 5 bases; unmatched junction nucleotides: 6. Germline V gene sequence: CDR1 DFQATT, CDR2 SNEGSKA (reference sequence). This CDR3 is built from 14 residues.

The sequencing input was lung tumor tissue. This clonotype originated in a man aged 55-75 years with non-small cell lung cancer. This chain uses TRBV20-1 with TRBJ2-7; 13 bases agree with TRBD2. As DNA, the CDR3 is TGCAGTGCTCAAGGACTAGCGGGAGAGGACGAGCAGTACTTC. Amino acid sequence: CSAQGLAGEDEQYF.